This T cell receptor (beta chain) was observed in a study of shared clonotypes between healthy human individuals. Findings and limits, study-wide: The study's rarefaction showed incomplete sorted-subset sequencing despite large depth. Generation of non-shared clonotypes was less probable than generation of clonotypes shared by all four donors. Represented diversity, genetic and exposure-history alike, was limited by few donors.

Selected positively for CCR7 and CD45RO-negative, naive CD8 cells excluded terminally differentiated effector memory CD45RA+ cells. Profiled with immunoSEQ multiplex PCR; TCRdb holds only in-frame clones, not every one. The table shows some 2,100,000 clones, with just over 90% occurring only once. Concerning this clone: Its antigen is unknown.

Germline CDR1 and CDR2: SQVTM and ANQGSEA. Between the trimmed V and J ends, which lost 7 bases and 2 bases, there was a span of 11 bases. The CDR3 is 13 residues long. The sequencing sample was made of naive CD8+ T cells from PBMCs. The TCR comes from a man between 18 and 29 years old in good health. Some clones in this sample may be carry-over from other donors' samples. This sequence joins TRBV29-1 and TRBJ2-2; D is unclear. Written as DNA, the CDR3 is TGCAGCGGCCTAGGGCCCAACACCGGGGAGCTGTTTTTT. It encodes CSGLGPNTGELFF.